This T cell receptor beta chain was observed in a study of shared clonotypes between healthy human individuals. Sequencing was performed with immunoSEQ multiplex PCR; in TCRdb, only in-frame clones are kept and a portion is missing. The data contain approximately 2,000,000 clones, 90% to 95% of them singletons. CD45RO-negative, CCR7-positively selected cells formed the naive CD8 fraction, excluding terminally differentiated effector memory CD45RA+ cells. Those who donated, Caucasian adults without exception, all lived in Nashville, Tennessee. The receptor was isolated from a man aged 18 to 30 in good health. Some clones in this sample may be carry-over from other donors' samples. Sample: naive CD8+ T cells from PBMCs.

Here the CDR3 reads CASSYPNRGYEQYF. The CDR3 DNA reads TGTGCCAGCAGCTACCCTAACAGGGGCTACGAGCAGTACTTC. V is TRBV7-2 and J is TRBJ2-7; 7 bases agree with TRBD1. The CDR3 runs 14 residues. V lost 4 bases to trimming and J lost 3 bases; unmatched junction nucleotides: 6. The germline V gene encodes CDR1 SGHTA and CDR2 FQGNSA.